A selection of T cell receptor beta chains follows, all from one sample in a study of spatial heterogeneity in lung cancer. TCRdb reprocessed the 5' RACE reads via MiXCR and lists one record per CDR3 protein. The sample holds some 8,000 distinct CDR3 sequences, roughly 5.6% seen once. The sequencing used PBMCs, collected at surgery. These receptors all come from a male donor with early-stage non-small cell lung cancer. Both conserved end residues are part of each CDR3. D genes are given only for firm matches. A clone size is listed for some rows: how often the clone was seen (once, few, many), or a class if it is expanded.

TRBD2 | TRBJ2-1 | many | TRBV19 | CASSMQWTSGRNEQFF | TGTGCCAGTAGTATGCAGTGGACTAGCGGGAGGAATGAGCAGTTCTTC
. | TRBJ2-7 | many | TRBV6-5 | CASSRTGPGYEQYF | TGTGCCAGCAGCCGTACAGGCCCCGGTTACGAGCAGTACTTC
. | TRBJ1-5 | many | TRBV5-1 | CASSLGAQGRGNQPQHF | TGCGCCAGCAGCTTGGGGGCTCAGGGACGGGGCAATCAGCCCCAGCATTTT
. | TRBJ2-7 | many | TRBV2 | CASSEVREQYF | TGTGCCAGCAGTGAAGTACGCGAGCAGTACTTC
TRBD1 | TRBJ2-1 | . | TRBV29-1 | CSADHRGPGTEQFF | TGCAGCGCCGACCACAGGGGGCCGGGGACTGAGCAGTTCTTC
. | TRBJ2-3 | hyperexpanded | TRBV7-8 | CASSRPYSTDTQYF | TGTGCCAGCAGCCGACCTTATAGCACAGATACGCAGTATTTT
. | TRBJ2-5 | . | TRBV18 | CASSPVRDTAQETQYF | TGTGCCAGCTCACCAGTCCGGGATACAGCCCAAGAGACCCAGTACTTC
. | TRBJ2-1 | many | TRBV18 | CASSPTDADNEQFF | TGTGCCAGCTCACCAACAGACGCAGACAATGAGCAGTTCTTC
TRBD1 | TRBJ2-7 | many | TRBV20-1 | CSAYTGQGADEQYF | TGCAGTGCTTATACGGGACAGGGGGCTGACGAGCAGTACTTC
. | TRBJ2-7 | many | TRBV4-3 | CASSQDLKGRTYEQYF | TGCGCCAGCAGCCAAGATCTTAAAGGGAGGACCTACGAGCAGTACTTC
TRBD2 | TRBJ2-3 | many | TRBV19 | CASRPGTSGRGRQDTQYF | TGTGCCAGTAGACCCGGGACTAGCGGGAGAGGCCGACAAGATACGCAGTATTTT
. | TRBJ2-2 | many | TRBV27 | CASSLYAGNTGELFF | TGTGCCAGCAGTTTATATGCAGGAAACACCGGGGAGCTGTTTTTT
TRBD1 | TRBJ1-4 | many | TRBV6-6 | CASRSGGQGSEKLFF | TGTGCCAGCAGGAGCGGAGGACAGGGATCTGAAAAACTGTTTTTT
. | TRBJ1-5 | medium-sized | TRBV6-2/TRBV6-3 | CASSYWGREPQHF | TGTGCCAGCAGTTACTGGGGTAGGGAGCCCCAGCATTTT
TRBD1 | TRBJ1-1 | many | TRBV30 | CAWSRTGLTEAFF | TGTGCCTGGAGTAGGACAGGGCTTACTGAAGCTTTCTTT
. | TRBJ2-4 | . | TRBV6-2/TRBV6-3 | CASSYSSSAVAKNIQYF | TGTGCCAGCAGTTACTCCTCCTCCGCAGTAGCCAAAAACATTCAGTACTTC
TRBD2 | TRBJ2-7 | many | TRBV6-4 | CASSDGRGYEQYF | TGTGCCAGCAGTGACGGGAGGGGCTACGAGCAGTACTTC
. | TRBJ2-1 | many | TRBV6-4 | CASSSGRGNEQFF | TGTGCCAGCAGTTCCGGTCGGGGCAATGAGCAGTTCTTC
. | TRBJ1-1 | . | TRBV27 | CASSFRGEGTTEAFF | TGTGCCAGCAGTTTCAGGGGTGAAGGGACCACTGAAGCTTTCTTT
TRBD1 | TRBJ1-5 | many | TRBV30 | CAWSGQVDQPQHF | TGTGCCTGGAGCGGACAGGTGGATCAGCCCCAGCATTTT
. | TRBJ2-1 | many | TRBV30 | CAWVQRPSSYNEQFF | TGTGCCTGGGTGCAACGCCCGAGCTCCTACAATGAGCAGTTCTTC
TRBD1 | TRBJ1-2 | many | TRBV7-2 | CASSLLGQGGGYTF | TGTGCCAGCAGCTTGCTGGGACAGGGAGGAGGCTACACCTTC
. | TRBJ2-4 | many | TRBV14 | CASSRTMARAKNIQYF | TGTGCCAGCAGCCGGACAATGGCGCGGGCCAAAAACATTCAGTACTTC
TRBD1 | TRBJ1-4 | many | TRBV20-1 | CSAIGQGNEKLFF | TGCAGTGCTATCGGACAGGGGAATGAAAAACTGTTTTTT
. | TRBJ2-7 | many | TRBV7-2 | CASSLGGGTLGEQYF | TGTGCCAGCAGCTTAGGGGGTGGGACGCTTGGCGAGCAGTACTTC
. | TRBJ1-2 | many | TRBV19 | CASKNRIPSLYGYTF | TGTGCCAGCAAAAACCGGATCCCATCCCTCTATGGCTACACCTTC
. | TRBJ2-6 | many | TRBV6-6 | CASSRGHSGANVLTF | TGTGCCAGCAGCAGAGGACACTCTGGGGCCAACGTCCTGACTTTC
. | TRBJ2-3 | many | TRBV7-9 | CASSLLGGWNTDTQYF | TGTGCCAGCAGCTTACTTGGTGGATGGAACACAGATACGCAGTATTTT
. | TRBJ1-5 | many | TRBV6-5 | CASKGGVNQPQHF | TGTGCCAGCAAGGGAGGGGTTAATCAGCCCCAGCATTTT
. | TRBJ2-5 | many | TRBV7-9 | CASSLDLKTQYF | TGTGCCAGCAGCTTAGACCTTAAGACCCAGTACTTC
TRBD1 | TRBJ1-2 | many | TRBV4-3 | CASSQDRGLNYGYTF | TGCGCCAGCAGCCAAGACAGGGGGCTGAACTATGGCTACACCTTC
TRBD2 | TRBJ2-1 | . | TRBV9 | CASSVDPPGGLTGGQFF | TGTGCCAGCAGCGTAGATCCACCGGGAGGGCTAACGGGGGGGCAGTTCTTC
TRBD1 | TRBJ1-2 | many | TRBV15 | CATSRESAGGYGYTF | TGTGCCACCAGCAGAGAGTCCGCAGGGGGCTATGGCTACACCTTC
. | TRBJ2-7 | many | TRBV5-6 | CASSPGTTTYEQYF | TGTGCCAGCAGCCCCGGGACAACGACCTACGAGCAGTACTTC
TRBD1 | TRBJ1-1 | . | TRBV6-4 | CASSSQGRTEAFF | TGTGCCAGCAGTTCACAGGGGAGGACTGAAGCTTTCTTT
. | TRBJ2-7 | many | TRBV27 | CASRIQGGEYF | TGTGCCAGCAGAATACAGGGAGGGGAGTACTTC
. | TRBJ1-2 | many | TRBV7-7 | CASSLEGEGGGYGYTF | TGTGCCAGCAGCTTAGAAGGGGAAGGCGGGGGCTATGGCTACACCTTC
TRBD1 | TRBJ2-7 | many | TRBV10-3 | CAIRPDRDVYEQYF | TGTGCCATCAGACCCGACAGGGACGTCTACGAGCAGTACTTC
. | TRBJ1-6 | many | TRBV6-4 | CASSDRADHSYNSPLHF | TGTGCCAGCAGTGACCGAGCGGACCACTCCTATAATTCACCCCTCCACTTT
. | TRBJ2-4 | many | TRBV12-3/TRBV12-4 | CASSRWGNIQYF | TGTGCCAGCAGCCGCTGGGGGAACATTCAGTACTTC
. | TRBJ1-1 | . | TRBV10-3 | CAISDTGTLNTEAFF | TGTGCCATCAGCGACACCGGGACATTGAACACTGAAGCTTTCTTT
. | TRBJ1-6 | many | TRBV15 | CATSRDRGGNSPLHF | TGTGCCACCAGCAGAGATCGGGGAGGTAATTCACCCCTCCACTTT
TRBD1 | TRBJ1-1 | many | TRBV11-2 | CASSYQGAKSEAFF | TGTGCCAGCAGCTACCAGGGGGCTAAGTCTGAAGCTTTCTTT
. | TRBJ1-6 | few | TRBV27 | CASRGESSYNSPLHF | TGTGCCAGCAGAGGGGAGAGCTCCTATAATTCACCCCTCCACTTT
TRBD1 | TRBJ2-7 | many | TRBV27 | CATSRRGQGAYEQYF | TGTGCCACTAGTCGTCGCGGACAGGGGGCCTACGAGCAGTACTTC
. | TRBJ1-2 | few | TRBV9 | CASSGGTGPGRGYTF | TGTGCCAGCAGCGGAGGAACGGGACCGGGACGAGGCTACACCTTC
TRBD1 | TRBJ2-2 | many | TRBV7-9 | CASSHTRDRYTGELFF | TGTGCCAGCAGCCACACCCGGGACAGGTACACCGGGGAGCTGTTTTTT
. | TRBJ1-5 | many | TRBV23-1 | CASSQSFRDRRNQPQHF | TGCGCCAGCAGTCAATCCTTTCGGGACCGCCGTAATCAGCCCCAGCATTTT
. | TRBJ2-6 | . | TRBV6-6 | CASSPGRNSGANVLTF | TGTGCCAGCAGTCCCGGACGGAACTCTGGGGCCAACGTCCTGACTTTC
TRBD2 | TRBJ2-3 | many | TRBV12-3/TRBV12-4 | CASSASGSSDTQYF | TGTGCCAGCAGTGCTAGCGGGAGCTCAGATACGCAGTATTTT
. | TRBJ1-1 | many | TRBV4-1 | CASSPLGRMNTEAFF | TGCGCCAGCAGCCCGTTGGGACGGATGAACACTGAAGCTTTCTTT
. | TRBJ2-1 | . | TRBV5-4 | CVSSLVGFSSSYNEQFF | TGTGTCAGCAGCTTGGTGGGTTTCTCGAGCTCCTACAATGAGCAGTTCTTC
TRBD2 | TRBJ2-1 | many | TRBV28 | CASSPLRLAGVSNEQFF | TGTGCCAGCAGTCCCCTCCGACTAGCGGGAGTGTCTAATGAGCAGTTCTTC
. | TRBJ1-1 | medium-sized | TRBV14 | CASSPDAWQEAFF | TGTGCCAGCAGCCCCGATGCGTGGCAGGAAGCTTTCTTT